A few counts support the clone carrying this T cell receptor (beta chain). The investigators reverse transcribed all of the isolated RNA, so they sequenced expressed TCRB transcripts. Using immunoSEQ multiplex PCR, the repertoire was profiled, and TCRdb retains in-frame clones only, with some absent. The sample includes 130,000 to 150,000 clones, 9.2% of them seen just once. The data stem from a study of beta chain features in type 1 diabetes. In the study overall: Patients and healthy donors were similar in age, gender and cell yields.

The source material was central memory CD4+ T cells from blood. This clonotype was obtained from a man younger than 35 in good health.

CDR3 loop: CASSQLTMTDTQYF. The CDR3 DNA reads TGCGCCAGCAGCCAACTTACTATGACAGATACGCAGTATTTT. The chain employs TRBV4-3 and TRBJ2-3; D gene ambiguous. Germline CDR1 is LGHNA and CDR2 is YSLEER. V was pared by 2 bases and J by 3 bases, with 9 bases between. This CDR3 is built from 14 residues.